Detailed here is one TCR beta chain. Antigen unknown. Germline values: CDR1 ENHRY, CDR2 SYGVKD. V gave up 8 bases and J gave up 2 bases, with 12 bases separating them. There are 14 residues in the CDR3. This sample was included in a study of T cells after yellow fever vaccination. Study background: Preparation used SMART-Seq v4 Ultra Low Input for the low-cell-number fractions.

The TCR cDNA carried a universal primer site and UMIs from 5'RACE template switching. TCRdb called the 5' RACE reads again in MiXCR, with one record for every CDR3 protein. The table records around 530,000 distinct CDR3 sequences, about 15% of them present only once. General study points: A secondary response was less intense yet reached its peak sooner, at day 5 versus 15. The study noted that FACS-sorted repertoires could contain abundant clonotypes contaminating from the bulk population.

This material consisted of PBMCs, taken about 5 days after the first yellow fever vaccination. The rearrangement joins TRBV10-3 to TRBJ2-2, with D hard to call. The sequence was collected from a man between 18 and 35 years old who received the YFV17D yellow fever vaccine. DNA of the CDR3: TGTGCCATCCTCGGGCCTACAAACACCGGGGAGCTGTTTTTT. Its translation is CAILGPTNTGELFF.